These T cell receptor beta chains were read from a single sample in a study of cytomegalovirus exposure and HLA in healthy donors. This table comes from immunoSEQ multiplex PCR, and its TCRdb copy is limited to in-frame clones, with some not included. Of around 200,000 clones listed, approximately 86% were seen once; the top ten hold approximately 2.9%. Material for sequencing was PBMCs. The receptors originated from a woman younger than 30 in good health and CMV-seronegative. CDR3s include the opening cysteine and the closing phenylalanine or tryptophan. D genes are given only for firm matches. Some rows mark clone size as missing; the rest say once, few, many or name a class of expanded clone.

j_call: TRBJ2-7; clone_size: -; d_call: -; v_call: TRBV5-4; cdr3_aa: CASSLRGAVSYEQYF; cdr3_nt: TGTGCCAGCAGCTTGCGCGGGGCAGTCTCCTACGAGCAGTACTTC
j_call: TRBJ1-3; clone_size: once; d_call: TRBD1; v_call: TRBV30; cdr3_aa: CAWSPGTGSNTIYF; cdr3_nt: TGTGCCTGGAGTCCCGGGACAGGGTCCAACACCATATATTTT
j_call: TRBJ2-7; clone_size: few; d_call: TRBD1; v_call: TRBV10-2; cdr3_aa: CASSGGTGRYEQYF; cdr3_nt: TGCGCCAGCAGTGGAGGGACAGGTAGATACGAGCAGTACTTC
j_call: TRBJ1-4; clone_size: -; d_call: -; v_call: TRBV6-1; cdr3_aa: CASSAVQGIGPEKLFF; cdr3_nt: TGTGCCAGCAGTGCTGTACAGGGAATTGGTCCCGAAAAACTGTTTTTT
j_call: TRBJ2-2; clone_size: -; d_call: TRBD1; v_call: TRBV19; cdr3_aa: CASSTNYRGPTGELFF; cdr3_nt: TGTGCCAGTAGTACCAACTACAGGGGGCCAACCGGGGAGCTGTTTTTT
j_call: TRBJ1-5; clone_size: -; d_call: -; v_call: TRBV7-8; cdr3_aa: CASNPQAGGHQPQHF; cdr3_nt: TGTGCCAGCAACCCCCAAGCGGGGGGACATCAGCCCCAGCATTTT
j_call: TRBJ1-1; clone_size: -; d_call: -; v_call: TRBV7-8; cdr3_aa: CASRLTAGGVTEAFF; cdr3_nt: TGTGCCAGCAGGCTCACCGCAGGCGGGGTCACTGAAGCTTTCTTT
j_call: TRBJ2-7; clone_size: -; d_call: TRBD2; v_call: TRBV10-2; cdr3_aa: CASSDPMGGTPDEQYF; cdr3_nt: TGCGCCAGCAGTGACCCCATGGGAGGGACCCCTGACGAGCAGTACTTC
j_call: TRBJ2-7; clone_size: -; d_call: -; v_call: TRBV5-3; cdr3_aa: CAATQGSMSEQYF; cdr3_nt: TGTGCTGCTACCCAGGGGAGTATGTCCGAGCAGTACTTC
j_call: TRBJ1-1; clone_size: once; d_call: -; v_call: TRBV13; cdr3_aa: CASARSRNTEAFF; cdr3_nt: TGTGCCAGCGCTCGCTCCAGGAACACTGAAGCTTTCTTT
j_call: TRBJ1-2; clone_size: -; d_call: TRBD1; v_call: TRBV27; cdr3_aa: CASSPGQVNYGYTF; cdr3_nt: TGTGCCAGCAGTCCGGGACAGGTTAACTATGGCTACACCTTC
j_call: TRBJ1-2; clone_size: once; d_call: -; v_call: TRBV5-4; cdr3_aa: CASSLPGQNYGYTF; cdr3_nt: TGTGCCAGCAGCTTGCCGGGACAAAACTATGGCTACACCTTC
j_call: TRBJ1-4; clone_size: -; d_call: TRBD1; v_call: TRBV2; cdr3_aa: CASSEEATGYEKLFF; cdr3_nt: TGTGCCAGCAGTGAAGAAGCGACAGGGTATGAAAAACTGTTTTTT
j_call: TRBJ2-7; clone_size: -; d_call: -; v_call: TRBV27; cdr3_aa: CASSLSGSSYEQYF; cdr3_nt: TGTGCCAGCAGTTTGTCCGGGAGCTCCTACGAGCAGTACTTC
j_call: TRBJ2-7; clone_size: -; d_call: TRBD2; v_call: TRBV2; cdr3_aa: CASKGLAGVPYEQYF; cdr3_nt: TGTGCCAGCAAAGGACTAGCGGGGGTTCCCTACGAGCAGTACTTC
j_call: TRBJ1-2; clone_size: -; d_call: TRBD1; v_call: TRBV6-6; cdr3_aa: CASSYDDRASNYGYTF; cdr3_nt: TGTGCCAGCAGTTACGATGACAGGGCCTCTAACTATGGCTACACCTTC
j_call: TRBJ2-3; clone_size: once; d_call: TRBD2; v_call: TRBV7-8; cdr3_aa: CASNLAGGGRGTQYF; cdr3_nt: TGTGCCAGCAACCTAGCGGGAGGGGGTCGAGGTACGCAGTATTTT
j_call: TRBJ2-7; clone_size: -; d_call: TRBD2; v_call: TRBV18; cdr3_aa: CASSPLAGEYEQYF; cdr3_nt: TGTGCCAGCTCCCCACTAGCGGGAGAATACGAGCAGTACTTC
j_call: TRBJ1-2; clone_size: -; d_call: TRBD1; v_call: TRBV19; cdr3_aa: CASSIDPGQGIKDYGYTF; cdr3_nt: TGTGCCAGTAGTATAGATCCCGGACAGGGGATTAAAGATTATGGCTACACCTTC
j_call: TRBJ1-1; clone_size: -; d_call: -; v_call: TRBV6-1; cdr3_aa: CATNPAGATEAFF; cdr3_nt: TGTGCCACCAACCCGGCGGGGGCCACTGAAGCTTTCTTT
j_call: TRBJ2-3; clone_size: once; d_call: TRBD1; v_call: TRBV27; cdr3_aa: CASTPGQGRDTQYF; cdr3_nt: TGTGCCAGCACTCCGGGACAGGGGAGAGATACGCAGTATTTT
j_call: TRBJ2-3; clone_size: -; d_call: TRBD2; v_call: TRBV11-2; cdr3_aa: CASSWPPGLAGGARDTQYF; cdr3_nt: TGTGCCAGCAGCTGGCCGCCGGGACTAGCGGGAGGGGCCAGAGATACGCAGTATTTT
j_call: TRBJ1-2; clone_size: -; d_call: TRBD1; v_call: TRBV7-8; cdr3_aa: CASSPRDRGPSNYGYTF; cdr3_nt: TGTGCCAGCAGCCCCCGGGACAGGGGGCCCTCTAACTATGGCTACACCTTC
j_call: TRBJ1-2; clone_size: -; d_call: -; v_call: TRBV30; cdr3_aa: CAWSPRVIRVVGGYTF; cdr3_nt: TGTGCCTGGAGTCCCCGCGTCATTCGGGTCGTGGGTGGCTACACCTTC
j_call: TRBJ2-5; clone_size: -; d_call: -; v_call: TRBV4-3; cdr3_aa: CASSQALGLPGETQYF; cdr3_nt: TGCGCCAGCAGCCAAGCCCTCGGACTCCCTGGGGAGACCCAGTACTTC
j_call: TRBJ1-2; clone_size: -; d_call: TRBD1; v_call: TRBV6-6; cdr3_aa: CASKPDRGLYGYTF; cdr3_nt: TGTGCCAGCAAACCCGACAGGGGCCTCTATGGCTACACCTTC
j_call: TRBJ2-1; clone_size: few; d_call: TRBD2; v_call: TRBV6-1; cdr3_aa: CASSGPSGREYNEQFF; cdr3_nt: TGTGCCAGCAGTGGACCCAGCGGGAGGGAGTACAATGAGCAGTTCTTC
j_call: TRBJ2-7; clone_size: -; d_call: -; v_call: TRBV28; cdr3_aa: CASTDETASYEQYF; cdr3_nt: TGTGCCAGCACAGATGAAACAGCTTCCTACGAGCAGTACTTC
j_call: TRBJ2-5; clone_size: -; d_call: -; v_call: TRBV6-1; cdr3_aa: CASSSLLPRETQYF; cdr3_nt: TGTGCCAGCAGTTCCCTATTACCCCGGGAGACCCAGTACTTC
j_call: TRBJ1-2; clone_size: -; d_call: TRBD1; v_call: TRBV19; cdr3_aa: CASSTLEDRASGYTF; cdr3_nt: TGTGCCAGTAGCACATTAGAGGACAGGGCCTCTGGCTACACCTTC
j_call: TRBJ2-1; clone_size: -; d_call: TRBD1; v_call: TRBV5-8; cdr3_aa: CASSLEQGAYNEQFF; cdr3_nt: TGTGCCAGCAGCTTGGAACAGGGGGCCTACAATGAGCAGTTCTTC
j_call: TRBJ1-4; clone_size: many; d_call: -; v_call: TRBV6-1; cdr3_aa: CASSEETGTNEKLFF; cdr3_nt: TGTGCCAGCAGTGAAGAAACAGGGACTAATGAAAAACTGTTTTTT
j_call: TRBJ1-2; clone_size: -; d_call: TRBD1; v_call: TRBV9; cdr3_aa: CASSVGQGPNYGYTF; cdr3_nt: TGTGCCAGCAGCGTAGGACAGGGCCCTAACTATGGCTACACCTTC
j_call: TRBJ2-1; clone_size: -; d_call: TRBD2; v_call: TRBV9; cdr3_aa: CASSVVASGYNEQFF; cdr3_nt: TGTGCCAGCAGCGTAGTGGCTAGCGGATACAATGAGCAGTTCTTC
j_call: TRBJ2-3; clone_size: once; d_call: -; v_call: TRBV4-1; cdr3_aa: CASSQDRGFTDTQYF; cdr3_nt: TGCGCCAGCAGCCAAGATAGAGGCTTCACAGATACGCAGTATTTT
j_call: TRBJ1-2; clone_size: -; d_call: -; v_call: TRBV7-3; cdr3_aa: CASSYPGILYGYTF; cdr3_nt: TGTGCCAGCAGCTACCCGGGGATACTCTATGGCTACACCTTC
j_call: TRBJ2-7; clone_size: -; d_call: TRBD1; v_call: TRBV5-6; cdr3_aa: CASSLPGQGPSYEQYF; cdr3_nt: TGTGCCAGCAGCTTACCGGGACAGGGACCCTCCTACGAGCAGTACTTC
j_call: TRBJ2-7; clone_size: -; d_call: -; v_call: TRBV5-1; cdr3_aa: CASSLSAPDTGEQYF; cdr3_nt: TGCGCCAGCAGCTTATCGGCCCCAGACACTGGCGAGCAGTACTTC
j_call: TRBJ2-7; clone_size: -; d_call: -; v_call: TRBV14; cdr3_aa: CASSQELETARYF; cdr3_nt: TGTGCCAGCAGCCAAGAACTGGAGACTGCTCGATACTTC
j_call: TRBJ2-4; clone_size: few; d_call: TRBD2; v_call: TRBV4-3; cdr3_aa: CASSPAGGGIQYF; cdr3_nt: TGCGCCAGCAGCCCAGCGGGAGGCGGCATTCAGTACTTC
j_call: TRBJ1-4; clone_size: -; d_call: TRBD1; v_call: TRBV7-2; cdr3_aa: CASSLRGRMQGNLEKLFF; cdr3_nt: TGTGCCAGCAGCTTAAGGGGGCGTATGCAGGGTAATCTAGAAAAACTGTTTTTT
j_call: TRBJ2-1; clone_size: -; d_call: TRBD2; v_call: TRBV7-9; cdr3_aa: CASSSTLAGGISSYNEQFF; cdr3_nt: TGTGCCAGCAGCTCAACTTTAGCGGGAGGGATTAGCTCCTACAATGAGCAGTTCTTC